A selection of T cell receptor beta chains follows, all from one sample in a study of T cell responses to AZD1222 COVID-19 vaccine. TCRdb's table, derived via immunoSEQ multiplex PCR, lists solely in-frame clones and lacks some. The sample includes some 120,000 clones, 75% to 95% of them seen just once. The sample was peripheral blood, taken 28 days after the second dose of the MenACWY control vaccine. These receptors originate from an adult who received the MenACWY meningococcal vaccine as a control. Both conserved end residues are part of each CDR3. D genes are given only for firm matches. Clone size is not always given. Where it is, it says once, few, many or a class for expanded clones.

j_call v_call clone_size d_call cdr3_aa cdr3_nt
TRBJ2-3 TRBV5-5 few NA CASSWGTVSTDTQYF TGTGCCAGCAGCTGGGGGACGGTTAGCACAGATACGCAGTATTTT
TRBJ2-7 TRBV27 NA TRBD2 CASSTSGLTYEQYF TGTGCCAGCAGTACTAGCGGATTGACCTACGAGCAGTACTTC
TRBJ1-1 TRBV12-1 NA NA CASSQQGADTEAFF TGTGCCAGCAGCCAGCAGGGGGCTGACACTGAAGCTTTCTTT
TRBJ2-4 TRBV11-2 few NA CASSISRGTAAKNIQYF TGTGCCAGCAGCATTAGTCGGGGGACAGCTGCCAAAAACATTCAGTACTTC
TRBJ2-3 TRBV5-1 NA TRBD1 CASSQGTVHSDTQYF TGCGCCAGCAGCCAGGGGACAGTTCATTCAGATACGCAGTATTTT
TRBJ1-5 TRBV7-9 NA TRBD1 CASSEGGQVNQPQHF TGTGCCAGCAGCGAGGGCGGACAGGTCAATCAGCCCCAGCATTTT
TRBJ2-3 TRBV13 NA TRBD2 CAASSGGAETDTQYF TGTGCCGCGTCTAGCGGGGGGGCAGAAACAGATACGCAGTATTTT
TRBJ1-1 TRBV21-1 NA NA CASSKVSDENTEAFF TGTGCCAGCAGCAAAGTTTCGGACGAGAACACTGAAGCTTTCTTT
TRBJ2-7 TRBV15 NA TRBD2 CATSDLGGRIPNEQYF TGTGCCACCAGCGACCTTGGCGGGAGGATACCAAACGAGCAGTACTTC
TRBJ2-1 TRBV2 NA TRBD1 CASSAGTGGRNEQFF TGTGCCAGCAGTGCGGGGACAGGGGGCCGGAATGAGCAGTTCTTC
TRBJ2-4 TRBV28 NA TRBD2 CASSSLGGGQNIQYF TGTGCCAGCAGTTCCCTCGGCGGGGGACAAAACATTCAGTACTTC
TRBJ2-1 TRBV10-2 NA NA CASRPYGQTYNEQFF TGCGCCAGCAGGCCCTATGGACAGACCTACAATGAGCAGTTCTTC
TRBJ2-7 TRBV6-2/TRBV6-3 NA TRBD1 CASSYPGQGYEQYF TGTGCCAGCAGTTATCCGGGACAGGGGTACGAGCAGTACTTC
TRBJ2-5 TRBV6-1 NA NA CASSDVGGGETQYF TGTGCCAGCAGTGATGTGGGAGGGGGGGAGACCCAGTACTTC
TRBJ2-3 TRBV27 NA NA CASSLAGGDTQYF TGTGCCAGCAGTCTTGCGGGTGGAGATACGCAGTATTTT
TRBJ2-1 TRBV5-4 NA TRBD2 CASSGLAGGLLNEQFF TGTGCCAGCAGCGGACTAGCGGGGGGGCTTTTGAATGAGCAGTTCTTC
TRBJ1-5 TRBV2 NA NA CASSELSVVTLRNQPQHF TGTGCCAGCAGTGAACTCAGCGTGGTGACGTTGCGGAATCAGCCCCAGCATTTT
TRBJ2-2 TRBV2 NA NA CASRGRVAGELFF TGTGCCAGCCGGGGCCGGGTGGCCGGGGAGCTGTTTTTT
TRBJ2-3 TRBV7-8 NA NA CASSLARGPDTQYF TGTGCCAGCAGCTTAGCGCGAGGGCCGGATACGCAGTATTTT
TRBJ1-5 TRBV24-1 NA NA CATSDLERNQPQHF TGTGCCACCAGTGATCTAGAGCGCAATCAGCCCCAGCATTTT
TRBJ2-5 TRBV19 NA TRBD2 CATSYSGGPLGETQYF TGTGCCACTTCCTATAGCGGGGGGCCCTTGGGAGAGACCCAGTACTTC
TRBJ2-1 TRBV11-2 NA NA CASSLVSNEQFF TGTGCCAGCAGCTTAGTAAGCAATGAGCAGTTCTTC
TRBJ2-1 TRBV18 NA NA CASSPPSRDYNEQFF TGTGCCAGCTCACCACCTTCGCGGGATTACAATGAGCAGTTCTTC
TRBJ1-2 TRBV5-6 NA NA CASSLRGRGYGYTF TGTGCCAGCAGCTTGAGGGGAAGGGGCTATGGCTACACCTTC
TRBJ2-2 TRBV11-3 NA NA CASSSALGGPGELFF TGTGCCAGCAGCTCTGCGTTGGGGGGGCCCGGGGAGCTGTTTTTT
TRBJ2-5 TRBV6-2/TRBV6-3 NA TRBD2 CASSYDFRGEKTQYF TGTGCCAGCAGTTACGATTTCCGGGGGGAAAAGACCCAGTACTTC
TRBJ1-1 TRBV18 once NA CASSPAARNTEAFF TGTGCCAGCTCACCGGCGGCGAGGAACACTGAAGCTTTCTTT
TRBJ2-1 TRBV6-4 NA TRBD2 CASSGLAGGYNEQFF TGTGCCAGCAGTGGACTAGCGGGAGGCTACAATGAGCAGTTCTTC
TRBJ1-5 TRBV6-6 NA NA CASSYSAGIANQPQHF TGTGCCAGCAGTTACTCGGCGGGGATTGCCAATCAGCCCCAGCATTTT
TRBJ2-6 TRBV4-2 NA TRBD1 CASSHGTGGSGANVLTF TGTGCCAGCAGCCACGGGACAGGGGGTTCTGGGGCCAACGTCCTGACTTTC
TRBJ2-6 TRBV11-3 once NA CASSLGDEGAGANVLTF TGTGCCAGCAGCTTAGGCGACGAGGGGGCTGGGGCCAACGTCCTGACTTTC
TRBJ2-3 TRBV5-1 NA NA CASKDWDTDTQYF TGCGCCAGCAAGGATTGGGACACAGATACGCAGTATTTT
TRBJ1-1 TRBV12-3/TRBV12-4 NA TRBD1 CASSLRQGAKAFF TGTGCCAGCAGTTTAAGACAGGGGGCAAAAGCTTTCTTT
TRBJ2-4 TRBV6-1 NA NA CASSANHYGGGKNIQYF TGTGCCAGCAGTGCGAATCACTACGGGGGCGGCAAAAACATTCAGTACTTC
TRBJ2-7 TRBV7-9 NA NA CASWNVPYEQYF TGTGCCAGCTGGAACGTACCCTACGAGCAGTACTTC
TRBJ1-4 TRBV6-4 NA TRBD1 CANTQGVEKLFF TGTGCCAATACACAGGGGGTTGAAAAACTGTTTTTT
TRBJ1-1 TRBV14 NA NA CASGLSRVTEAFF TGTGCCAGTGGATTGTCCCGGGTCACTGAAGCTTTCTTT
TRBJ1-4 TRBV9 NA NA CASSVGAGDFPNEKLFF TGTGCCAGCAGCGTAGGGGCAGGGGATTTTCCTAATGAAAAACTGTTTTTT
TRBJ2-3 TRBV9 NA TRBD2 CASSVGGTISDTQYF TGTGCCAGCAGCGTAGGGGGGACTATTTCAGATACGCAGTATTTT
TRBJ2-3 TRBV19 NA TRBD2 CASSIRAGDTDTQYF TGTGCCAGTAGTATCAGGGCGGGGGACACAGATACGCAGTATTTT
TRBJ1-5 TRBV19 NA NA CASSIDLRDTPNQPQHF TGTGCCAGTAGTATAGATCTAAGGGACACCCCAAATCAGCCCCAGCATTTT
TRBJ2-1 TRBV6-5 NA TRBD2 CASSYSGGEQFF TGTGCCAGCAGTTATTCGGGGGGTGAGCAGTTCTTC
TRBJ2-1 TRBV28 NA TRBD2 CASSLAGEYNEQFF TGTGCCAGCAGCCTAGCGGGGGAGTACAATGAGCAGTTCTTC
TRBJ2-5 TRBV14 once NA CASSPRRRQETQYF TGTGCCAGCAGCCCCCGCAGGCGGCAAGAGACCCAGTACTTC
TRBJ2-3 TRBV15 NA NA CATSEPGASLGTQYF TGTGCCACCAGCGAGCCGGGTGCAAGTCTTGGTACGCAGTATTTT
TRBJ1-2 TRBV27 NA NA CASSYGANYGYTF TGTGCCAGCAGTTACGGGGCTAACTATGGCTACACCTTC
TRBJ1-2 TRBV6-2/TRBV6-3 NA TRBD1 CATSGTASYGYTF TGTGCCACCAGTGGGACAGCGTCATATGGCTACACCTTC
TRBJ1-1 TRBV7-2 NA TRBD1 CASTLAGGTEAFF TGTGCCAGCACCCTGGCAGGGGGCACTGAAGCTTTCTTT
TRBJ1-2 TRBV7-2 NA TRBD1 CASSPTGTGNYGYTF TGTGCCAGCAGCCCCACCGGGACAGGGAACTATGGCTACACCTTC
TRBJ2-1 TRBV12-5 NA NA CASGLVGREYNEQFF TGTGCTAGTGGTTTGGTGGGCAGGGAATACAATGAGCAGTTCTTC
TRBJ1-3 TRBV9 once NA CASSVGGGNTIYF TGTGCCAGCAGCGTTGGGGGCGGAAACACCATATATTTT
TRBJ2-7 TRBV19 NA NA CASQPTGGVYEQYF TGTGCCAGCCAACCTACAGGGGGGGTCTACGAGCAGTACTTC
TRBJ2-3 TRBV4-2 NA TRBD2 CASSPHGGLAGSDTQYF TGTGCCAGCAGCCCACATGGAGGACTAGCGGGATCAGATACGCAGTATTTT
TRBJ2-5 TRBV28 once NA CASSSFRDPPERETQYF TGTGCCAGCAGTTCATTCCGGGACCCCCCAGAGCGGGAGACCCAGTACTTC
TRBJ2-3 TRBV3-1/TRBV3-2 NA NA CASSPSPWVGSTDTQYF TGTGCCAGCAGCCCAAGCCCATGGGTTGGCAGCACAGATACGCAGTATTTT